This TCR beta chain was identified in a study of T cells after yellow fever vaccination. A single record per CDR3 protein comes from TCRdb applying MiXCR to the 5' RACE reads. Of roughly 300,000 distinct CDR3 sequences in the sample, 8.1% were seen once. Trimming cost V 5 bases and J 2 bases, with 13 bases left between them. The CDR3 covers 15 residues. CDR1 and CDR2 from the germline V gene are LGHNA and YSLEER. This clonotype showed up many times. The material was PBMCs, obtained approximately 40 days after the first yellow fever vaccination. The sequence came from a young man who received the YFV17D yellow fever vaccine. This chain connects TRBV4-3 to TRBJ2-1; the D call may be TRBD1 or TRBD2 (5 bases each). Here the CDR3 DNA reads TGCGCCAGCAGCGTCAGGGTGGGGGCCTACAATGAGCAGTTCTTC. Translating gives CASSVRVGAYNEQFF.